These 28 T cell receptor beta chains were all obtained from the same sample, sequenced in a study of OX40 agonist ivuxolimab in advanced cancers. Method: immunoSEQ multiplex PCR; TCRdb's copy keeps in-frame clones and lacks some. This table holds 55,000 to 70,000 clones, about four fifths found once. Sequenced here: CD4+ or CD8+ T cells sorted from blood, sampled in a trial of the OX40 agonist ivuxolimab. The receptor set was obtained from an adult with an advanced solid tumor such as melanoma, head and neck, liver or kidney cancer.

This clone was seen only once. The CDR3 DNA follows: TGTGCCAGTAGTATGGGGCAGGAAACTGAAGCTTTCTTT. This codes for CASSMGQETEAFF. The V gene is TRBV19, the J gene TRBJ1-1; possibly TRBD1 for D (5 bases). The CDR3 covers 13 residues. With 3 bases removed from V and 5 bases from J, the gap between germline ends came to 10 bases. Germline CDR1 reads LNHDA; CDR2 reads SQIVND (reference sequence).

V and J are TRBV28 and TRBJ2-7; D is perhaps TRBD2 (6 bases). Germline CDR1 is MDHEN and CDR2 is SYDVKM. CDR3 length: 16 amino acids. V lost 1 base and J lost 2, with 15 bases in between. Written as DNA, the CDR3 is TGTGCCAGCAGTTTATCGGGCGCCGGGAGTACCTACGAGCAGTACTTC. It specifies CASSLSGAGSTYEQYF.

The V and J genes are TRBV6-6 and TRBJ1-2; tentative D call: TRBD1 (5 bases). There are 12 residues in the CDR3. V shed 11 bases and J shed 3 bases, with 13 bases lying between them. Per germline, CDR1 MNHNY and CDR2 SVGAGI (reference sequence). CDR3 coding DNA: TGTGCCGGGGGTCAGACAGACTATGGCTACACCTTC. Its protein is CAGGQTDYGYTF.

This chain joins TRBV7-2 and TRBJ1-4; D possibly corresponds to TRBD1 (5 bases). The CDR3 is made up of 15 amino acids. The V gene lost 5 bases and the J gene lost 5 bases, with 15 bases spanning the gap. Germline V CDR1 and CDR2: SGHTA, FQGNSA. CDR3 nucleotides: TGTGCCAGCAGCCCCGGGGGGTCCCGGAATGAAAAACTGTTTTTT. The encoded protein is CASSPGGSRNEKLFF.

This chain's CDR3 is CASSPSGQGAADTQYF. The DNA of the CDR3 is TGTGCCAGCTCACCCTCCGGACAGGGGGCCGCAGATACGCAGTATTTT. The chain uses TRBV18 and TRBJ2-3; the match to TRBD1 covers 11 bases. The CDR3 has 16 amino acids. V trimming: 3 bases; J trimming: 4 bases; junction bases outside the gene matches: 6. From germline, CDR1 is KGHSH and CDR2 LQKENI.

This sequence joins TRBV28 and TRBJ2-1; the match to TRBD1 covers 7 bases. The CDR3 is 14 residues long. Germline V gene data show CDR1 as MDHEN and CDR2 as SYDVKM. V lost 6 bases, J lost 6 bases, and 8 bases stayed unmatched. DNA of the CDR3: TGTGCCAGCAGGAAAGGACAGGTCATCAATGAGCAGTTCTTC. It is translated as CASRKGQVINEQFF.

V and J are TRBV4-2 and TRBJ2-3; 8 bases fit TRBD2. Germline V gene data show CDR1 as LGHNA and CDR2 as YNFKEQ. The CDR3 sequence is 16 residues long. J gave up 4 bases and V 5 bases, and 11 bases lay outside the gene matches. CDR3 sequence reads: CASSELGGRRADTQYF. In DNA, the CDR3 is TGTGCCAGCAGCGAGTTAGGCGGGAGGAGGGCAGATACGCAGTATTTT.

V and J are TRBV29-1 and TRBJ2-1, with 11 bases identical to TRBD2. Germline V gives CDR1 SQVTM, CDR2 ANQGSEA. The CDR3 spans 14 residues. V was clipped by 3 bases and J by 10 bases; unmatched bases: 8. CDR3 in amino acids: CSVEGLAVSGEQFF. CDR3 nucleotides: TGCAGCGTTGAGGGACTAGCGGTTTCAGGGGAGCAGTTCTTC.

The chain has TRBV4-1 and TRBJ1-2, with D possibly being TRBD1 (6 bases). V lost 2 bases, J lost 5 bases, and 9 bases lay in between. The CDR3 has 13 residues. The germline V gene encodes CDR1 MGHRA and CDR2 YSYEKL. The CDR3 is CASSQTRGYGYTF. The CDR3 nucleotides are TGCGCCAGCAGCCAAACCAGGGGATATGGCTACACCTTC.

This rearrangement joins TRBV27 to TRBJ1-2; D might be TRBD1 (5 bases). CDR3 length equals 13 residues. Trimming stripped 6 bases from V and 6 bases from J, with 14 bases between. Germline V gene lookup returns CDR1 MNHEY and CDR2 SMNVEV (reference sequence). The CDR3 region is CASSTGLVDGYTF. In DNA, the CDR3 is TGTGCCAGCAGCACGGGACTGGTTGATGGCTACACCTTC.

This clone has more than one count but fewer than ten. The genes are TRBV15 and TRBJ2-2; 8 nucleotides align to TRBD2. V shed 4 bases and J 6 bases; nucleotides not matched to a gene: 7. Germline-derived CDR1 and CDR2 are LNHNV and YYDKDF (reference sequence). The CDR3 spans 15 residues. CDR3 sequence (DNA): TGTGCCACCAGCAAGGGGCGGGGGGCGTCCGGGGAGCTGTTTTTT. Its protein product is CATSKGRGASGELFF. The full variable domain, its missing parts supplied by reference TRBV15 and TRBJ2-2, is DAMVIQNPRYQVTQFGKPVTLSCSQTLNHNVMYWYQQKSSQAPKLLFHYYDKDFNNEADTPDNFQSRRPNTSFCFLDIRSPGLGDTAMYLCATSKGRGASGELFFGEGSRLTVL.

The chain carries TRBV2 and TRBJ2-1; 7 nucleotides match TRBD2. Trimming at V came to 7 bases and at J to 3 bases, leaving 6 bases not matched to a gene. Germline V gives CDR1 SNHLY, CDR2 FYNNEI. This CDR3 is 14 amino acids long. CDR3 sequence: CASIGTNNYNEQFF. For the CDR3, the DNA is TGTGCCAGCATCGGGACTAACAACTACAATGAGCAGTTCTTC. Combining the CDR3 with reference TRBV2 and TRBJ2-1 gives the whole variable domain EPEVTQTPSHQVTQMGQEVILRCVPISNHLYFYWYRQILGQKVEFLVSFYNNEISEKSEIFDDQFSVERPDGSNFTLKIRSTKLEDSAMYFCASIGTNNYNEQFFGPGTRLTVL.

The chain recombines TRBV19 with TRBJ1-6, with D unclear. With 10 bases removed from V and 9 bases from J, the gap between germline ends came to 19 bases. Germline loops: CDR1 LNHDA, CDR2 SQIVND (reference sequence). The CDR3 is 14 residues long. CDR3 nucleotides: TGTGCCACTCAGCGAGGGCTGCGAGGTTCACCCCTCCACTTT. It specifies CATQRGLRGSPLHF.

The gene calls are TRBV6-5 and TRBJ1-4; 7 bases line up with TRBD1. The CDR3 sequence is 15 residues long. CDR1 is MNHEY and CDR2 is SVGAGI in the germline V gene. V lost 2 bases, J lost 5 bases, and 5 bases stayed unmatched. CDR3 amino acids: CASSYGQAQNEKLFF. The CDR3 nucleotides read TGTGCCAGCAGTTACGGACAGGCCCAAAATGAAAAACTGTTTTTT.

The chain couples TRBV7-9 to TRBJ2-1; 10 nucleotides match TRBD2. J gave up 7 bases and V 5 bases, and 5 bases lay outside the gene matches. The CDR3 totals 14 residues. CDR1 and CDR2 from the germline V gene are SEHNR and FQNEAQ (reference sequence). The CDR3 here is CASSRLAGFNEQFF. For the CDR3, the DNA is TGTGCCAGCAGCAGACTAGCGGGTTTTAATGAGCAGTTCTTC. Using reference TRBV7-9 and TRBJ2-1 for the parts outside the CDR3, the full variable domain is DTGVSQNPRHKITKRGQNVTFRCDPISEHNRLYWYRQTLGQGPEFLTYFQNEAQLEKSRLLSDRFSAERPKGSFSTLEIQRTEQGDSAMYLCASSRLAGFNEQFFGPGTRLTVL.

This clone was seen once. This rearrangement joins TRBV11-2 to TRBJ2-5, with 12 nucleotides matching TRBD1. Trimming cost V 4 bases and J 4 bases; bases outside gene matches: 7. Looked up from germline, CDR1 is SGHAT and CDR2 is FQNNGV. There are 16 residues in the CDR3. The CDR3 DNA follows: TGTGCCAGCAGCTCACCGGGACAGGGGGCGCGAGAGACCCAGTACTTC. Amino acid sequence: CASSSPGQGARETQYF.

V gene TRBV18 combines with J gene TRBJ2-5; TRBD2 aligns across 7 bases. Unmatched junction bases numbered 14, after V lost 10 bases and J lost 6 bases. CDR3 length: 14 residues. CDR1 KGHSH and CDR2 LQKENI come from the germline V gene. The chain's CDR3 is CAITSGGPPKTQYF. The CDR3 nucleotides read TGTGCCATTACGTCGGGGGGACCTCCGAAGACCCAGTACTTC.

Only one count was recorded for this clone. One end of the junction varies from germline; a read error may be responsible. This chain connects TRBV11-2 to TRBJ1-1; a weak D match, TRBD1 (5 bases). Germline CDR1 and CDR2: SGHAT and FQNNGV. CDR3 size: 12 residues. For the CDR3, the DNA is TGTGCCAGCAGCTTATTGGGGCAGAGTGTCAACTTT. Its translation is CASSLLGQSVNF.

The chain uses TRBV6-1 and TRBJ1-3, with D possibly being TRBD1 (5 bases). CDR3 size: 14 residues. The V gene's germline CDR1 is MNHNS and CDR2 SASEGT. Trimming took 8 bases from V and 4 from J, leaving 15 bases between them. The CDR3 is CASEQGYVGNTIYF. As DNA, the CDR3 is TGTGCCAGCGAGCAGGGCTACGTCGGAAACACCATATATTTT.

The chain carries TRBV11-2 and TRBJ1-3; 7 nucleotides align to TRBD1. This CDR3 contains 15 residues. Germline V gene data show CDR1 as SGHAT and CDR2 as FQNNGV. The V gene end was trimmed by 5 bases and the J gene end by 0 bases; junction bases not matched to a gene: 4. CDR3 in amino acids: CASSAWDSSGNTIYF. The CDR3 DNA reads as TGTGCCAGCAGCGCCTGGGACAGCTCTGGAAACACCATATATTTT.

The chain combines TRBV7-8 with TRBJ2-7; 9 positions match TRBD1. CDR3 length: 17 amino acids. The V segment lost 5 bases and the J segment 0 bases; nucleotides outside the gene matches: 11. Per germline, CDR1 SGHVS and CDR2 FQNEAQ. The CDR3: CASSTRPGQGSSYEQYF. The CDR3 bases are TGTGCCAGCAGCACACGACCGGGACAGGGCAGCTCCTACGAGCAGTACTTC.

The V call is TRBV28, the J call TRBJ1-2; 10 nucleotides agree with TRBD1. CDR3 length: 14 residues. Germline values: CDR1 MDHEN, CDR2 SYDVKM. J lost 7 bases, V lost 4 bases, and 6 bases had no gene match. The CDR3 DNA reads as TGTGCCAGCAGTTCGGGACAGGGGAGGGGTGGCTACACCTTC. This sequence encodes CASSSGQGRGGYTF.

On this clone: At one boundary the junction diverges from the germline segment, which might be a read error. The chain joins TRBV18 to TRBJ2-1; TRBD2 matches 8 bases. From germline, CDR1 is KGHSH and CDR2 LQKENI. The CDR3 is made up of 15 amino acids. CDR3 protein: CAGSPPAGLVAEQFF. The DNA for the CDR3 is TGTGCCGGCTCACCTCCGGCGGGACTAGTCGCTGAGCAGTTCTTC. The full variable domain, with the rest looked up from reference TRBV18 and TRBJ2-1, is NAGVMQNPRHLVRRRGQEARLRCSPMKGHSHVYWYRQLPEEGLKFMVYLQKENIIDESGMPKERFSAEFPKEGPSILRIQQVVRGDSAAYFCAGSPPAGLVAEQFFGPGTRLTVL.

V gene TRBV9 combines with J gene TRBJ1-2; tentatively, D is TRBD1 (6 bases). Germline V gene sequence: CDR1 SGDLS, CDR2 YYNGEE. This CDR3 comprises 12 residues. Between the trimmed V and J ends, which lost 4 bases and 7 bases, there was a span of 11 bases. Here the CDR3 DNA reads TGTGCCAGCAGCTCGGGACAACTTGGCTACACCTTC. Protein product: CASSSGQLGYTF.

This chain joins TRBV2 and TRBJ2-6; D is unresolved. Trimming removed 6 bases at V and 2 bases at J, with 14 bases between. This CDR3 has 16 amino acids. In germline, CDR1 is SNHLY, CDR2 FYNNEI. The CDR3 nucleotides are TGTGCCAGCAGAGACCCAGGTCGAGCTGGGGCCAACGTCCTGACTTTC. This gives the protein CASRDPGRAGANVLTF.

For the CDR3, the DNA is TGTGCCAGCAGTCGTCGAGGCGAGCAGTACTTC. This translates into CASSRRGEQYF. The gene calls are TRBV6-5 and TRBJ2-7, with D unclear. Deletions cut 5 bases from V and 6 bases from J, with 8 bases between. This CDR3 is built from 11 residues. The germline CDR1 and CDR2 sequences are MNHEY and SVGAGI.

V gene TRBV7-2 combines with J gene TRBJ2-1, with a tentative D call TRBD1 (6 bases). Trimming pared 8 bases from V and 4 bases from J, leaving 12 bases between. The CDR3 is 13 amino acids. CDR1 and CDR2 from the germline V gene are SGHTA and FQGNSA. The CDR3 DNA sequence: TGTGCCAGCGGGGGCAGGAGATACAATGAGCAGTTCTTC. Its protein is CASGGRRYNEQFF. The variable domain in full, with the rest retrieved from reference TRBV7-2 and TRBJ2-1, is GAGVSQSPSNKVTEKGKDVELRCDPISGHTALYWYRQSLGQGLEFLIYFQGNSAPDKSGLPSDRFSAERTGGSVSTLTIQRTQQEDSAVYLCASGGRRYNEQFFGPGTRLTVL.

The V and J genes are TRBV10-2 and TRBJ1-2, with D maybe TRBD1 (6 bases). Trimming stripped 4 bases from V and 4 bases from J, with 13 bases between. The CDR3 length is 14 residues. The germline V gene encodes CDR1 WSHSY and CDR2 SAAADI. CDR3 residues: CASSAQGLAYGYTF. CDR3 DNA: TGCGCCAGCAGTGCTCAGGGGTTGGCCTATGGCTACACCTTC.